Presented here are 17 T cell receptor beta chains from one specimen sequenced in a study of blood T cell repertoires in COVID-19. Profiling relied on immunoSEQ multiplex PCR, and the TCRdb table lists in-frame clones only, not all of them. The data hold a few hundred thousand clones, with approximately 82% observed a single time. Sequences were obtained from peripheral blood. Receptors were obtained from a man in his 60s who had recovered from COVID-19.

Comment on this clone: Additional DNA sequences in this sample encode the identical CDR3. CDR3 loop: CASSLVAGGSTDTQYF. The CDR3 DNA sequence: TGTGCCAGCAGCTTAGTAGCGGGAGGGAGCACAGATACGCAGTATTTT. The rearrangement joins TRBV11-2 to TRBJ2-3; 11 bases line up with TRBD2. CDR3 length: 16 amino acids. The ends lost 1 base at V and 0 bases at J; junction bases unmatched: 0. Germline V gives CDR1 SGHAT, CDR2 FQNNGV.

The chain recombines TRBV4-1 with TRBJ2-1; D might be TRBD2 (6 bases). Between the trimmed V and J ends, which lost 0 bases and 6 bases, there was a span of 15 bases. This CDR3 region has 16 residues. Looked up from germline, CDR1 is MGHRA and CDR2 is YSYEKL. The CDR3 is CASSQEGRTTTNEQFF. For the CDR3, the DNA is TGCGCCAGCAGCCAAGAAGGGCGGACTACCACCAATGAGCAGTTCTTC.

This rearrangement joins TRBV7-8 to TRBJ2-1; 9 bases map to TRBD2. Germline CDR1 SGHVS, CDR2 FQNEAQ. V lost 6 bases, J lost 4 bases, and 16 bases stayed unmatched. This CDR3 is built from 18 residues. CDR3 amino acids: CASSPRWPSGTDYNEQFF. The DNA for the CDR3 is TGTGCCAGCAGTCCAAGGTGGCCTAGCGGGACCGATTACAATGAGCAGTTCTTC.

V is TRBV4-2 and J is TRBJ2-7, with D unresolved. The V end lost 0 bases, the J end lost 7 bases, and 13 bases lay between the germline ends. Germline loops: CDR1 LGHNA, CDR2 YNFKEQ. There are 14 residues in the CDR3. The CDR3 DNA sequence: TGTGCCAGCAGCCAAGATGAGATCCGGCGGGAGCAGTACTTC. Translated: CASSQDEIRREQYF.

In DNA, the CDR3 is TGTGCCAGCAGTTGGACACTGACCGGGACAGGGGACTATAATTCACCCCTCCACTTT. It yields the protein CASSWTLTGTGDYNSPLHF. The V and J genes are TRBV6-2 or TRBV6-3 and TRBJ1-6, with 10 bases fitting TRBD1. The V and J ends lost 4 bases and 3 bases, in that order; junction bases with no gene match: 12. The CDR3 loop spans 19 amino acids. CDR1 and CDR2 (germline): MNHEY, SVGEGT.

The gene calls are TRBV4-1 and TRBJ2-1; TRBD2 is a possible D gene (7 bases). The CDR3 is 17 amino acids. Trimming stripped 0 bases from V and 0 bases from J, with 12 bases between. Per the germline V gene, CDR1 is MGHRA and CDR2 is YSYEKL. This chain's CDR3 is CASSQDGGGHSYNEQFF. The CDR3 nucleotides are TGCGCCAGCAGCCAAGATGGCGGGGGCCACTCCTACAATGAGCAGTTCTTC.

This clone appeared a single time. The chain has TRBV28 and TRBJ2-7; the D gene is possibly TRBD1 (5 bases). V gave up 7 bases and J gave up 3 bases, with 10 bases separating them. The CDR3 consists of 12 residues. Germline V lookup: CDR1 MDHEN, CDR2 SYDVKM. The CDR3 bases are TGTGCCAGCACTGGACAAATCTACGAGCAGTACTTC. Its translation is CASTGQIYEQYF.

This rearrangement joins TRBV7-9 to TRBJ2-1; 14 bases are shared with TRBD2. The CDR3 is 15 amino acids. Germline trimming cut 5 bases from V and 9 bases from J; bases unmatched to any gene: 6. Germline CDR1 is SEHNR and CDR2 is FQNEAQ (reference sequence). CDR3 in amino acids: CASSPTSGGAVEQFF. The CDR3 DNA reads as TGTGCCAGCAGCCCGACTAGCGGGGGGGCGGTTGAGCAGTTCTTC. Combining the CDR3 with reference TRBV7-9 and TRBJ2-1 gives the whole variable domain DTGVSQNPRHKITKRGQNVTFRCDPISEHNRLYWYRQTLGQGPEFLTYFQNEAQLEKSRLLSDRFSAERPKGSFSTLEIQRTEQGDSAMYLCASSPTSGGAVEQFFGPGTRLTVL.

In this sample, this clone turned up a few times. This chain connects TRBV18 to TRBJ2-7; D not resolved. Trimming took off 5 bases at V and 5 bases at J, with 22 bases between the two ends. This CDR3 has 16 amino acids. In germline, CDR1 is KGHSH, CDR2 LQKENI. In DNA form, the CDR3 reads TGTGCCAGCTCAAAACAAGCTCCCACGGCGGTCCACGAGCAGTACTTC. It yields the protein CASSKQAPTAVHEQYF.

This clone has more than one count but fewer than ten. The J gene is TRBJ2-7, the V gene TRBV27; D might be TRBD2 (7 bases). V lost 5 bases, J lost 0 bases, and 17 bases lay in between. CDR3 length: 16 residues. Germline lookup yields CDR1 MNHEY and CDR2 SMNVEV (reference sequence). CDR3 loop: CASSPLLRGLSYEQYF. CDR3 bases: TGTGCCAGCAGTCCGTTGTTGCGGGGGCTCTCCTACGAGCAGTACTTC.

The chain recombines TRBV19 with TRBJ2-5; 10 bases are a match to TRBD2. Germline V gene sequence: CDR1 LNHDA, CDR2 SQIVND (reference sequence). CDR3 length equals 14 residues. V lost 7 bases to trimming and J lost 7 bases; unmatched junction nucleotides: 9. In DNA form, the CDR3 reads TGTGCCAGTACCCCAGCGGGGGGGCCTGGGACCCAGTACTTC. This sequence encodes CASTPAGGPGTQYF.

The chain links TRBV5-1 to TRBJ2-1; tentatively, D is TRBD1 (5 bases). Germline-derived CDR1 and CDR2 are SGHRS and YFSETQ. V lost 0 bases, J lost 0 bases, and 10 bases lay in between. There are 16 residues in the CDR3. The CDR3 region is CASSLGRTSSYNEQFF. In DNA form, the CDR3 reads TGCGCCAGCAGCTTGGGTCGGACAAGCTCCTACAATGAGCAGTTCTTC.

The chain uses TRBV7-2 and TRBJ2-7, with 9 bases fitting TRBD1. Germline V gene lookup returns CDR1 SGHTA and CDR2 FQGNSA. Trimming took 2 bases from V and 3 from J; bases not matched to a gene: 8. This CDR3 region has 16 residues. The CDR3 bases are TGTGCCAGCAGCTTAATAGGGACAGGGAGAATCTACGAGCAGTACTTC. Protein: CASSLIGTGRIYEQYF.

This clone was recorded only once. Here the CDR3 DNA reads TGTGCCAGCAGTGGTCGACTAGCGGGAGCTTACAATGAGCAGTTCTTC. This encodes CASSGRLAGAYNEQFF. The chain is built from TRBV6-1 and TRBJ2-1, with 12 nucleotides matching TRBD2. The CDR3 has 16 residues. Trimming cost V 4 bases and J 4 bases; bases outside gene matches: 5. Germline loops: CDR1 MNHNS, CDR2 SASEGT.

This clone was recorded only once. V and J are TRBV10-3 and TRBJ1-1; 7 nucleotides agree with TRBD1. Per germline, CDR1 ENHRY and CDR2 SYGVKD. The length of the CDR3 is 13 residues. Trimming took 11 bases from V and 4 from J; bases not matched to a gene: 10. CDR3 DNA: TGTGCCGCTGGATTGACAGGGCTCACTGAAGCTTTCTTT. It is translated as CAAGLTGLTEAFF.

The chain carries TRBV6-5 and TRBJ1-2; 8 nucleotides align to TRBD1. The junction had 15 bases not matched to a gene; V was cut back by 8 bases and J by 7 bases. The CDR3 totals 15 residues. The germline gives CDR1 MNHEY, CDR2 SVGAGI. The CDR3 nucleotides are TGTGCCAGCCGTACCGGGACAGGCCTAATGGGTGGCTACACCTTC. It translates to CASRTGTGLMGGYTF.

This clone showed up just once. This chain links TRBV5-8 with TRBJ2-1; 8 nucleotides align to TRBD2. Per germline, CDR1 SGHTS and CDR2 YDEGEE. The V and J ends lost 0 bases and 9 bases, in that order; junction bases with no gene match: 14. This CDR3 comprises 17 residues. The CDR3: CASSLGLAGLRGVEQFF. In nucleotides, the CDR3 is TGTGCCAGCAGCTTGGGGCTAGCGGGCCTTAGGGGGGTTGAGCAGTTCTTC.